This T cell receptor beta chain was identified in a study of T-cell memory formation after mild COVID-19. Overall study: TCR clusters were mostly donor specific.

Between the trimmed V and J ends, which lost 6 bases and 7 bases, there was a span of 16 bases. The CDR3 is 13 residues long. Germline V gene sequence: CDR1 DFQATT, CDR2 SNEGSKA (reference sequence). TCRdb redid the calling of the 5' RACE reads with MiXCR, one entry per CDR3 protein. This sample has 540,000 or so distinct CDR3 sequences, with over 20% found just once. Study-wide points: While clones contracting from day 15 to 85 were balanced between CD4 and CD8, later expanders leaned CD4+. Among contracting clones, CD4+ were mainly CM/EM and CD8+ enriched in EMRA.

Worth noting for this clonotype: Its specificity is not known.

Sequenced sample: PBMCs or a T cell subset sorted from them (not recorded which). V gene TRBV20-1 combines with J gene TRBJ2-1; no clear D gene. The clonotype comes from an adult woman who had mild COVID-19 (a few samples of this study predate the infection). Cell type and time point are not known. The CDR3 DNA follows: TGCAGTGCCCTGGGCCCCGGCGGTAATGAGCAGTTCTTC. This codes for CSALGPGGNEQFF.